This is a list of T cell receptor beta chains from one sample in a study of human T cells and chemical hapten exposure. TCRdb redid the calling of the RACE reads with MiXCR, one entry per CDR3 protein. The table lists around 50,000 distinct CDR3 sequences, about a tenth of them singletons. Source: whole blood, taken in connection with sensitization to the hapten diphenylcyclopropenone (DPC). The receptor set was obtained from a woman aged 40 to 50 with alopecia areata. Some clones in this sample may be carry-over from other donors' samples. CDR3s include the opening cysteine and the closing phenylalanine or tryptophan. D genes are given only for firm matches. The listing skips clone size in some rows; elsewhere it reads once, few, many or a size class.

j_call	d_call	clone_size	v_call	cdr3_aa	cdr3_nt
TRBJ2-7	NA	many	TRBV2	CASSEAVQGSSYEQYF	TGTGCCAGCAGTGAAGCGGTACAGGGCAGCTCCTACGAGCAGTACTTC
TRBJ1-4	NA	few	TRBV30	CAWGEFLTNEKLFF	TGTGCCTGGGGGGAGTTCCTCACTAATGAAAAACTGTTTTTT
TRBJ2-7	TRBD1	many	TRBV29-1	CSVVRYQGVNEQYF	TGCAGCGTTGTGAGGTATCAGGGGGTAAACGAGCAGTACTTC
TRBJ2-5	NA	few	TRBV10-3	CAISGETTLETQYF	TGTGCCATCAGTGGAGAGACTACCTTGGAGACCCAGTACTTC
TRBJ2-2	NA	many	TRBV19	CASSIGGTNTGELFF	TGTGCCAGTAGTATAGGAGGGACGAACACCGGGGAGCTGTTTTTT
TRBJ2-3	TRBD2	NA	TRBV12-3/TRBV12-4	CASSYPLGLANTQYF	TGTGCCAGCAGTTACCCCTTGGGACTAGCGAATACGCAGTATTTT
TRBJ2-4	TRBD2	many	TRBV7-9	CASSPLHSSGVLPAKNIQYF	TGTGCCAGCAGCCCCCTGCATTCTAGCGGGGTCCTCCCCGCCAAAAACATTCAGTACTTC
TRBJ1-1	NA	many	TRBV20-1	CSATDGGNTEAFF	TGCAGTGCCACGGACGGGGGGAACACTGAAGCTTTCTTT
TRBJ1-1	NA	many	TRBV29-1	CSYLSRPGIPPLDTEAFF	TGCAGCTATCTATCTCGACCAGGGATACCCCCGTTGGACACTGAAGCTTTCTTT
TRBJ2-7	NA	NA	TRBV2	CASTSDSYEQYF	TGTGCCAGCACCTCGGACAGCTACGAGCAGTACTTC
TRBJ2-1	TRBD1	many	TRBV30	CAWTQGASYNEQFF	TGTGCCTGGACACAGGGGGCTTCATACAATGAGCAGTTCTTC
TRBJ1-5	TRBD1	few	TRBV7-8	CASSLRDSNQPQHF	TGTGCCAGCAGCTTACGGGACAGTAATCAGCCCCAGCATTTT
TRBJ1-4	NA	many	TRBV2	CASSERVTAQEELFF	TGTGCCAGCAGTGAGCGGGTGACAGCGCAGGAGGAACTGTTTTTT
TRBJ1-1	NA	once	TRBV29-1	CSPGGSEAFF	TGCAGCCCCGGGGGGTCTGAAGCTTTCTTT
TRBJ1-1	NA	few	TRBV7-9	CASSLGSTEAFF	TGTGCCAGCAGTCTAGGGAGCACTGAAGCTTTCTTT
TRBJ2-3	TRBD2	many	TRBV9	CASSGDLAGRADTQYF	TGTGCCAGCAGCGGAGACCTAGCGGGGCGGGCAGATACGCAGTATTTT
TRBJ2-3	NA	many	TRBV2	CASSRGGTILPSTDTQYF	TGTGCCAGCAGTAGAGGGGGTACTATATTACCTAGCACAGATACGCAGTATTTT